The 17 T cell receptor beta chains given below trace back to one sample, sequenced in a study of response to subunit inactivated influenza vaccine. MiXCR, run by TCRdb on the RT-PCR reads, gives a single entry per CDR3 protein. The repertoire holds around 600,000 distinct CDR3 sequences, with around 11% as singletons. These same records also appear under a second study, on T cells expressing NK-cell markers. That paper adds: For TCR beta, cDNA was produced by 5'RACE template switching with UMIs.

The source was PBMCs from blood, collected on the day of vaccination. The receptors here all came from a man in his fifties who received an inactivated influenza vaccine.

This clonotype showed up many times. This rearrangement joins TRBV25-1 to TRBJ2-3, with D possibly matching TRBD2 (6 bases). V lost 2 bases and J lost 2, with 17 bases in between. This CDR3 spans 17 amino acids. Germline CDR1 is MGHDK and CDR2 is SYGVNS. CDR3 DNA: TGTGCCAGCAGTGAACTTCTGGCGGGGCCTTTCACAGATACGCAGTATTTT. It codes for CASSELLAGPFTDTQYF.

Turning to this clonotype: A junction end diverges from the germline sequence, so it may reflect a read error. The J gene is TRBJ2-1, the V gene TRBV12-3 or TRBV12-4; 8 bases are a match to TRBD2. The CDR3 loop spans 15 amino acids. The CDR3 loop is CASRVKAGVPNEKFF. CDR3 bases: TGTGCCAGCAGAGTAAAAGCGGGAGTTCCTAATGAGAAGTTCTTC.

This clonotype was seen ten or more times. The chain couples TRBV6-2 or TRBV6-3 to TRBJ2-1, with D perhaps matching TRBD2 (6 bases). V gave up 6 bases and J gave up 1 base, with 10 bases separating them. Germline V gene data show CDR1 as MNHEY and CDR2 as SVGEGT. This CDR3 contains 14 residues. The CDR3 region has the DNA TGTGCCAGCAGACGGGACTTATCCTACAATGAGCAGTTCTTC. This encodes CASRRDLSYNEQFF.

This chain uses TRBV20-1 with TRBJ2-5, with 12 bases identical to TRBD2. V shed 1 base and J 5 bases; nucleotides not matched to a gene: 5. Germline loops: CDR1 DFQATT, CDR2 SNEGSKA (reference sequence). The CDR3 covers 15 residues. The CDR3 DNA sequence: TGCAGTGCTAGAGGGACTAGCGGGATCGGTGAGACCCAGTACTTC. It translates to CSARGTSGIGETQYF.

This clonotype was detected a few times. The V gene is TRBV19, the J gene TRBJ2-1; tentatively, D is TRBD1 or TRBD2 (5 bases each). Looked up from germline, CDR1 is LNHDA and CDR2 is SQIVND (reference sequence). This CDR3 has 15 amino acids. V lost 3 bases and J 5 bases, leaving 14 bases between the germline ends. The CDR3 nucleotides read TGTGCCAGTAGTATTTGGGGGAGCATCCACAATGAGCAGTTCTTC. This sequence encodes CASSIWGSIHNEQFF.

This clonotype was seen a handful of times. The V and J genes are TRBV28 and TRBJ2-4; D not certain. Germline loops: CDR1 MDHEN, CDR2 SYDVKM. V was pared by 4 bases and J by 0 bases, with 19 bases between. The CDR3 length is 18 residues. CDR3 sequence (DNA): TGTGCCAGCAGTTCCATGTCGACGGCGCCCCTAGCCAAAAACATTCAGTACTTC. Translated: CASSSMSTAPLAKNIQYF.

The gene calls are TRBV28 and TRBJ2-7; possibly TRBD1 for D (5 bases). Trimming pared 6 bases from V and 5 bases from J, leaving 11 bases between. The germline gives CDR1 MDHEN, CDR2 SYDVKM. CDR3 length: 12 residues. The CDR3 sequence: CASSSSGNEQYF. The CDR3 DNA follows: TGTGCCAGCAGCTCCTCAGGGAACGAGCAGTACTTC. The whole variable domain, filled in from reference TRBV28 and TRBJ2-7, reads DVKVTQSSRYLVKRTGEKVFLECVQDMDHENMFWYRQDPGLGLRLIYFSYDVKMKEKGDIPEGYSVSREKKERFSLILESASTNQTSMYLCASSSSGNEQYFGPGTRLTVT.

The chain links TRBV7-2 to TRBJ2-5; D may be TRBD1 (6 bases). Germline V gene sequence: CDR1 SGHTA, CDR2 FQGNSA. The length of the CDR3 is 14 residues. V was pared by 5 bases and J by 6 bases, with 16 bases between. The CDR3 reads CASSPGQLLQTQYF. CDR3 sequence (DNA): TGTGCCAGCAGCCCTGGACAGCTCTTGCAGACCCAGTACTTC.

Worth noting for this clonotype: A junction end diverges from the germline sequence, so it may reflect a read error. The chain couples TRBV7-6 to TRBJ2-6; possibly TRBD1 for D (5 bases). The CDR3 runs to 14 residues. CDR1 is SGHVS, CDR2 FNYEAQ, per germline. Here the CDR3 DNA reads TGTGCCAGCAGCTTAAGGTCTGGGGCCAACGTCCTGATTTTC. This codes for CASSLRSGANVLIF.

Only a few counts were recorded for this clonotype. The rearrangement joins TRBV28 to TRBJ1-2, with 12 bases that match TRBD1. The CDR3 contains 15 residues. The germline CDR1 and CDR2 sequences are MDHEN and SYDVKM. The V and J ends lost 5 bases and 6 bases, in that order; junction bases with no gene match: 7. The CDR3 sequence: CASSTGTGGKNGYTF. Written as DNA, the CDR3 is TGTGCCAGCAGTACGGGGACAGGGGGCAAGAATGGCTACACCTTC.

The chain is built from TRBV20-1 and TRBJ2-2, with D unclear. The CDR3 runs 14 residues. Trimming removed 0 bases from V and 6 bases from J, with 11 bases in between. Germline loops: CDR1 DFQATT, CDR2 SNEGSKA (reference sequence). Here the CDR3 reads CSARDPMLAGELFF. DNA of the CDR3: TGCAGTGCTAGAGATCCGATGTTAGCCGGGGAGCTGTTTTTT.

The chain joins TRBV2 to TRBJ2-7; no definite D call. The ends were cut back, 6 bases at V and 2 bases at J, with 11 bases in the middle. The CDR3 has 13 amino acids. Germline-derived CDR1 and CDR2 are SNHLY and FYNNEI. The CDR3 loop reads CASRLRGTYEQYF. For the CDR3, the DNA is TGTGCCAGCAGGCTGCGCGGTACCTACGAGCAGTACTTC.

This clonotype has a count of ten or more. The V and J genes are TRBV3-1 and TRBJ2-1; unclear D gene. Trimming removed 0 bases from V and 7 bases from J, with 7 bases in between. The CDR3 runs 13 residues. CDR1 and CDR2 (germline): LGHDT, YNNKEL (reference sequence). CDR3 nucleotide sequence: TGTGCCAGCAGCCAAGATCGGGTAAATGAGCAGTTCTTC. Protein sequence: CASSQDRVNEQFF.

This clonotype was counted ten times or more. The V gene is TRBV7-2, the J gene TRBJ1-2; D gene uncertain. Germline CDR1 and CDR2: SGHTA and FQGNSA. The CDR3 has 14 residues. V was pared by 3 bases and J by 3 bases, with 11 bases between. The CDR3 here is CASSFGHLDYGYTF. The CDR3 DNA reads TGTGCCAGCAGCTTTGGCCATTTAGACTATGGCTACACCTTC.

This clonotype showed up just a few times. CDR3 residues: CASSLDRGGSPLHF. The CDR3 DNA sequence: TGTGCCAGCAGTTTGGACAGGGGTGGTTCACCCCTCCACTTT. The rearrangement joins TRBV12-3 or TRBV12-4 to TRBJ1-6; 9 bases match TRBD1. The length of the CDR3 is 14 residues. V shed 3 bases, J shed 9 bases, and the junction held 3 bases outside the gene matches.

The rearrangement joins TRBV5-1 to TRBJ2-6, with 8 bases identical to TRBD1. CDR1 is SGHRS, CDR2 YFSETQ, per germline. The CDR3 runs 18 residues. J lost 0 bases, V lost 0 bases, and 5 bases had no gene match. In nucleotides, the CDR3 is TGCGCCAGCAGCTTGGGAGACAGGGGTTTCTCTGGGGCCAACGTCCTGACTTTC. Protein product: CASSLGDRGFSGANVLTF.

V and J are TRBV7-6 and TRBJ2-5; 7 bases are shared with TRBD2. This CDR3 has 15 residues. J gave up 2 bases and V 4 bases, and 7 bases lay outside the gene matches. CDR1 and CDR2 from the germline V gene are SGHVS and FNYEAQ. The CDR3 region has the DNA TGTGCCAGCAGCTCACAGCGCGGGGGTCAAGAGACCCAGTACTTC. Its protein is CASSSQRGGQETQYF.